The present TCR beta chain was sequenced within a study of blood T cells in healthy people across ages. Study-wide findings and caveats: In older individuals, TCR beta diversity per million T cells was lower, falling roughly linearly with age.

The authors ran a second PCR of about 7 to 12 cycles using a sample-barcoded 5' primer and a J-beta primer mix. In TCRdb, the 5' RACE reads were re-called with MiXCR into one record per CDR3 protein. The sample holds 540,000 or so distinct CDR3 sequences, 24% seen once. Note on this clonotype: Its antigen is unknown.

The CDR3 runs to 15 residues. Trimming removed 3 bases from V and 5 bases from J; junction bases left unmatched: 10. Germline CDR1 and CDR2: SGHRS and YFSETQ. These data are also associated with another study on T cells of mothers and their children. This second study says: Addition of sample barcodes and 2-4 random nucleotides occurred through the M1S primer of the second PCR. Not a single persistent microchimeric T cell clone was detected.

The source is a boy aged 10-17 years in good health. Sequenced sample: blood. V gene TRBV5-1 combines with J gene TRBJ2-5; 7 bases line up with TRBD1. The CDR3 nucleotides are TGCGCCAGCAGCTGGGGAGACAGGGTCATCGAGACCCAGTACTTC. As protein: CASSWGDRVIETQYF.